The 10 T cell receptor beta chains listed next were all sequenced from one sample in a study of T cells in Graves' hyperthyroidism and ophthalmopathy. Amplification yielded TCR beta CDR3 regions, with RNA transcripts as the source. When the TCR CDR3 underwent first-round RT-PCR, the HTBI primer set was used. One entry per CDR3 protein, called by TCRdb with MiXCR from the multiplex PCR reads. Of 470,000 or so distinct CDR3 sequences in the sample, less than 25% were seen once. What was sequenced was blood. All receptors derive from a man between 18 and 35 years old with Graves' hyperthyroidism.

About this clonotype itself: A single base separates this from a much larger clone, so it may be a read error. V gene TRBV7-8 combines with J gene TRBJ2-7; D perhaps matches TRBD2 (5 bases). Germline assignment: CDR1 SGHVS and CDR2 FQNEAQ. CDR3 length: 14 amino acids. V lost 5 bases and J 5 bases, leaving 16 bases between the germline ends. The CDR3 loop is CASSNGVVMHEQYF. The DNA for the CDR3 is TGTGCCAGCAGCAACGGGGTAGTGATGCACGAGCAGTACTTC.

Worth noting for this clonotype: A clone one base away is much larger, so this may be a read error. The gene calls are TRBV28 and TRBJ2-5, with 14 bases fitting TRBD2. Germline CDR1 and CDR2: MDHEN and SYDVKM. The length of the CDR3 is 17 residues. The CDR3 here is CASSFSGTSGSEETKYF. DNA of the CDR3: TGTGCCAGCAGTTTCTCCGGGACTAGCGGGAGCGAAGAGACCAAGTACTTC. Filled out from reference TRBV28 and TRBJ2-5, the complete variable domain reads DVKVTQSSRYLVKRTGEKVFLECVQDMDHENMFWYRQDPGLGLRLIYFSYDVKMKEKGDIPEGYSVSREKKERFSLILESASTNQTSMYLCASSFSGTSGSEETKYFGPGTRLLVL.

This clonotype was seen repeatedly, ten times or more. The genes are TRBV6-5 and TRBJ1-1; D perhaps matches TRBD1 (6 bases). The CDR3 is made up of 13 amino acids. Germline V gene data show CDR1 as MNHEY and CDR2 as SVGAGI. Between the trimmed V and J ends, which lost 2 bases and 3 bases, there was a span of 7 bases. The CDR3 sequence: CASSYRTDTEAFF. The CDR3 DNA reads TGTGCCAGCAGTTACAGGACAGACACTGAAGCTTTCTTT.

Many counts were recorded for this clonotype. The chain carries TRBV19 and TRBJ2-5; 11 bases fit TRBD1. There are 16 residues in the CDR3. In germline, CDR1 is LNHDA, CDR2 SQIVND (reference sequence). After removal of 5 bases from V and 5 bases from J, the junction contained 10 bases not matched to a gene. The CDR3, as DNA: TGTGCCAGTAGTGTTACGGGGACAGGGGGTTCCGAGACCCAGTACTTC. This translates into CASSVTGTGGSETQYF.

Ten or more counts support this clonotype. The CDR3 region is CASSPRRTLNSNQPQHF. The CDR3 region has the DNA TGTGCCAGCAGCCCCCGCCGCACCCTTAATAGCAATCAGCCCCAGCATTTT. The chain employs TRBV28 and TRBJ1-5; D gene uncertain. The ends were cut back, 6 bases at V and 0 bases at J, with 18 bases in the middle. CDR1 is MDHEN and CDR2 is SYDVKM in the germline V gene. This CDR3 is 17 amino acids long.

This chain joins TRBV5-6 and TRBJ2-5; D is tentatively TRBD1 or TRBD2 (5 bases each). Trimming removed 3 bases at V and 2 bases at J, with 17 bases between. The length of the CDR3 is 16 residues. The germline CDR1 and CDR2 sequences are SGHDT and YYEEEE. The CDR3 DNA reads TGTGCCAGCAGCTCCCGGGACGGCGAAGATCAAGAGACCCAGTACTTC. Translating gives CASSSRDGEDQETQYF.

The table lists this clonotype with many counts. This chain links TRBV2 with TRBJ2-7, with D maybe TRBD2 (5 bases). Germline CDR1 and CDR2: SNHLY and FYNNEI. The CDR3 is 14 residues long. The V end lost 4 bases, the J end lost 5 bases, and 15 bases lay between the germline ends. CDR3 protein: CASSAPDWMDEQYF. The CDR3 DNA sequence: TGTGCCAGCAGTGCCCCGGACTGGATGGACGAGCAGTACTTC.

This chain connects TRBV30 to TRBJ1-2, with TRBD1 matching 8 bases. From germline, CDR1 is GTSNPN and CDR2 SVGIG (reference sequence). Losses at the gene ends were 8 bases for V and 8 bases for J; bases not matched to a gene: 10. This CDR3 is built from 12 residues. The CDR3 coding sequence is TGTGCCCAATTCTATACAGGGGGAGGCTACACCTTC. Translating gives CAQFYTGGGYTF.

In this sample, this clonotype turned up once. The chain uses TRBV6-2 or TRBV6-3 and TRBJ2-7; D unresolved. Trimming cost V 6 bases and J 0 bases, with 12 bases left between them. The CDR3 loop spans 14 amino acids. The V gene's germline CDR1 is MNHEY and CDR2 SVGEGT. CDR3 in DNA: TGTGCCAGCAGCTTAGTAGCCTACTCCTACGAGCAGTACTTC. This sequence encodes CASSLVAYSYEQYF.

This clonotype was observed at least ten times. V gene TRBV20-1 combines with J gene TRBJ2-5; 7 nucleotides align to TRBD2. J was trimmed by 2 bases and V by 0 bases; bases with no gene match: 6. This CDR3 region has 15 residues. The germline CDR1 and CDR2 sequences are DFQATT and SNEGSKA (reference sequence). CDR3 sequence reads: CSARDPAGLQETQYF. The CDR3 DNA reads TGCAGTGCTAGAGACCCTGCGGGACTACAAGAGACCCAGTACTTC.